Given below is one T cell receptor beta chain in context. Germline V gives CDR1 SGDLS, CDR2 YYNGEE. The V gene end was trimmed by 3 bases and the J gene end by 0 bases; junction bases not matched to a gene: 1. The CDR3 spans 14 residues. An input of roughly 0.45 to 1 ug of RNA was subjected to reverse transcription using random hexamers. Each CDR3 protein is one row after TCRdb ran MiXCR on the immunoSEQ multiplex PCR reads. The sample holds approximately 200,000 distinct CDR3 sequences, 90% to 97% seen once. The data stem from a study of CD8 T cells in Susac syndrome. The genes are TRBV9 and TRBJ2-3; 7 bases are shared with TRBD2. The sample consisted of CD4+ T cells from PBMCs. This TCR was recovered from a human donor with multiple sclerosis. The CDR3 sequence is CASSERGSTDTQYF. CDR3 bases: TGTGCCAGCAGCGAGCGGGGTAGCACAGATACGCAGTATTTT.